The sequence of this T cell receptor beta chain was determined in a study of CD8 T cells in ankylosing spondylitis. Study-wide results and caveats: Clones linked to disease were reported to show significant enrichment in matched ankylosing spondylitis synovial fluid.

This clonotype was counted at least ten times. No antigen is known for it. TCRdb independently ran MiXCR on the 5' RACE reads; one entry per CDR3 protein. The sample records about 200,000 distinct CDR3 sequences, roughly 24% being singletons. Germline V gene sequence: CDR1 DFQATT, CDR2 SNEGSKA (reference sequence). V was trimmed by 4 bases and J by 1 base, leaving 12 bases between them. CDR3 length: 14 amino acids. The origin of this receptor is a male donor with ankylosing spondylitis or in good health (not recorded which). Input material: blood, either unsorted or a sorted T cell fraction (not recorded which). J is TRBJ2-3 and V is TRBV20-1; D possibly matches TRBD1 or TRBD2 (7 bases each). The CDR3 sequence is CSATGGVRTDTQYF. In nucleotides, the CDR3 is TGCAGTGCTACAGGGGGGGTCCGCACAGATACGCAGTATTTT.